This T cell receptor beta chain was sequenced in a study of CD8 T cells in ankylosing spondylitis. This clonotype was observed a handful of times. Its specificity is not known. As the method for making TCR beta libraries, quantitative 5'-RACE with molecular barcodes was used. TCRdb reanalysed the 5' RACE reads using MiXCR and keeps one entry per CDR3 protein. The repertoire holds 150,000 to 200,000 distinct CDR3 sequences, with around a third as singletons. Losses at the gene ends were 1 base for V and 5 bases for J; bases not matched to a gene: 4. The CDR3 sequence is 14 residues long. Germline V gene data show CDR1 as KGHSH and CDR2 as LQKENI. General study results and limits: A TCR beta motif made of eight highly homologous variants seemed typical of ankylosing spondylitis blood. The study looked at matched synovial fluid samples from ankylosing spondylitis patients. Disease-linked clones were reported to be significantly enriched there. Disease-linked clones bore a CD8+ phenotype and were relatively rare in peripheral blood.

The genes are TRBV18 and TRBJ2-7, with TRBD1 matching over 8 bases. The receptor comes from a male donor with ankylosing spondylitis. Sequencing input: synovial fluid, either unsorted or a sorted T cell fraction (not recorded which). CDR3 sequence reads: CASSPQAGGNEQYF. The CDR3 DNA reads TGTGCCAGCTCACCACAGGCAGGGGGCAACGAGCAGTACTTC.